This T cell receptor (beta chain) was identified in a study of post-analysis software for immune sequencing data (dated by TCRdb to the mid-2010s). For the study in its entirety: Recorded disease courses included relapsing-remitting, secondary progressive and progressive-relapsing multiple sclerosis, with some patients lacking subtype annotation. A subset of samples was prepared in parallel using single-end sample barcoding, then pooled and co-amplified after Illumina adapter ligation. The patient repertoires were set against 11 previously published healthy control repertoires from donors whose ages ranged from roughly 6 to 26 years. General conclusions and limits of the study: The control group was slightly older than the multiple sclerosis patient group. Roughly 5 TRBV segments, including TRBV5-6, TRBV5-1 and TRBV20-1, were significantly more frequent in patients than controls. Compared with controls, multiple sclerosis patients had significantly lower normalized Chao1 diversity, a finding suggesting substantial peripheral T-cell clonal expansion. Direct clustering with F measure showed strong co-clustering of samples prepared in the same batch, prompting a batch-effect correction.

Libraries came from PCR. The instrument given in TCRdb is Illumina HiSeq 2500. To reduce PCR and sequencing biases, unique molecular identifiers were built into the TCR beta cDNA libraries. Every 1 to 10 million input T cells yielded approximately 500,000 cDNA molecules, meaning each molecule approximated one T cell. The patient libraries were prepared and sequenced using the same protocol as the earlier healthy control dataset. Within a given batch, samples were prepared together, multiplexed and sequenced on the same HiSeq lane. The paper's processing steps were these. MIGEC was used to process the raw barcoded reads, and molecular identifier groups with only a single read were discarded before consensus assembly and CDR3 extraction. VDJtools was used for post-analysis of the clonotype tables, with diversity normalized by down-sampling every dataset to the smallest sample size. In repertoire overlap clustering, CDR3 amino acid sequences, but not nucleotide sequences, were matched to correct batch-related cross-sample contamination. Using fastp trimming at Q25 and MiXCR clonotype assembly, TCRdb reanalyzed the public sequencing data and kept in-frame beta chains. Rows are unified per CDR3 protein, each entry keeping the most common DNA and genes. These V and J calls originate from TCRdb's pipeline instead of the authors' own analysis. Across this sample there are 600,000 to 750,000 distinct CDR3 sequences, with 59% seen only once. The ten most abundant clones make up roughly 12% of the sample.

This clonotype was observed once. Its antigen is currently not known. No base quality information exists; no much larger clone differs at one position. V is pared back by 1 base and J by 1 base, with 6 bases lying between the germline termini. From its cysteine to its phenylalanine, the CDR3 spans 14 amino acids. Only the CDR3 region is kept as DNA, spanning 42 bases read in frame from base 1. CDR1 is given as MDHEN and CDR2 as SYDVKM, both from the germline V gene. TCR beta repertoires were profiled from peripheral blood of 10 to 15 young patients with multiple sclerosis to demonstrate the VDJtools post-analysis software. The multiple sclerosis patients were children and adolescents ranging in age from roughly 6 to 16 years.

The TCR sequence derives from a girl aged 2 to 10 with multiple sclerosis. The sample comprised blood. The chain was built from TRBV28 and TRBJ2-3; no D gene can be assigned with confidence. CDR3 region: CASSLFQRTDTQYF. The bases are TGTGCCAGCAGTTTATTCCAGCGCACAGATACGCAGTATTTT.